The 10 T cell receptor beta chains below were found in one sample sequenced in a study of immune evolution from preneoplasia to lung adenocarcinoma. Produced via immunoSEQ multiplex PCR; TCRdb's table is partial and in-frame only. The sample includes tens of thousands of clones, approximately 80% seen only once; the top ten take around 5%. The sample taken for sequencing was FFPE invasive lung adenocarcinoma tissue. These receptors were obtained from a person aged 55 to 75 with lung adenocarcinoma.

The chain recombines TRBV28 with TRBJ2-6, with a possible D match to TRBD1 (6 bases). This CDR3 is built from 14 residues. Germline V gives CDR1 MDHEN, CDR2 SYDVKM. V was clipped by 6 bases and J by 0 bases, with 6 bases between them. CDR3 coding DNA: TGTGCCAGCAGGGACAGCTCTGGGGCCAACGTCCTGACTTTC. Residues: CASRDSSGANVLTF.

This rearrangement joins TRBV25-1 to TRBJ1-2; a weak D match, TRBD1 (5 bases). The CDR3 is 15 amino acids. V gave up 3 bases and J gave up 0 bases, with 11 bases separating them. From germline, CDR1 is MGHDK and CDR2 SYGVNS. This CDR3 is CASSEAGRPNYGYTF. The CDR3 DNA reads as TGTGCCAGCAGTGAGGCGGGACGCCCTAACTATGGCTACACCTTC.

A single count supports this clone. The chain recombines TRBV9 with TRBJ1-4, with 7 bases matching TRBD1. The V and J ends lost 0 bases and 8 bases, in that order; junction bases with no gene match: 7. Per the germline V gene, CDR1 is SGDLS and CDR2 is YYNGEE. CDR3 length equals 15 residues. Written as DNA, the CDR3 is TGTGCCAGCAGCGTAGATACAGGGGAGGGAGAAAAACTGTTTTTT. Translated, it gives CASSVDTGEGEKLFF.

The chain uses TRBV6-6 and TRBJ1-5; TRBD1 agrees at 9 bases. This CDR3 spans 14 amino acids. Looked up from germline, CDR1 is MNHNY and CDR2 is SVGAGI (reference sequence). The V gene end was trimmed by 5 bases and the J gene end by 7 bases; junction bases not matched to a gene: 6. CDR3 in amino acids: CASSPGQGNQPQHF. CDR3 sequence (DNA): TGTGCCAGCAGTCCGGGACAGGGAAACCAGCCCCAGCATTTT.

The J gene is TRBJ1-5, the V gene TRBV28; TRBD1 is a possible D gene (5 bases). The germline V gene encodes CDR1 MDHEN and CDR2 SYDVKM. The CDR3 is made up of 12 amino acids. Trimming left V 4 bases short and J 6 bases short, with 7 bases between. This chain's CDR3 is CASSSGSQPQHF. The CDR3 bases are TGTGCCAGCAGTTCAGGGAGTCAGCCCCAGCATTTT.

The CDR3, as DNA: TGTGCCAGCAGCTTAACCAGCTCCTACGAGCAGTACTTC. As protein: CASSLTSSYEQYF. The rearrangement uses TRBV7-8 and TRBJ2-5; no firm D call. The closer fit of TRBJ2-7 to the DNA end suggests the J call may be wrong. CDR1 is SGHVS, CDR2 FQNEAQ, per germline. The CDR3 spans 13 residues.

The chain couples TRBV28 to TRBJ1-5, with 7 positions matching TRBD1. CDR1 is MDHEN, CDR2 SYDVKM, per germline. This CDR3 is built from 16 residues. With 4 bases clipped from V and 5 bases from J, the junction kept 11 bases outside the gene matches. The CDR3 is CASSSAGGGPDQPQHF. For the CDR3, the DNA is TGTGCCAGCAGTTCAGCAGGGGGGGGGCCGGATCAGCCCCAGCATTTT.

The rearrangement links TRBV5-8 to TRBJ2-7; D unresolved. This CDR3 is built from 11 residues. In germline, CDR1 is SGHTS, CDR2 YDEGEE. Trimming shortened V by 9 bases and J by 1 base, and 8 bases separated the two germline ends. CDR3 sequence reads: CATLRSYEQYF. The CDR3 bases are TGTGCCACCCTGAGGTCCTACGAGCAGTACTTC.

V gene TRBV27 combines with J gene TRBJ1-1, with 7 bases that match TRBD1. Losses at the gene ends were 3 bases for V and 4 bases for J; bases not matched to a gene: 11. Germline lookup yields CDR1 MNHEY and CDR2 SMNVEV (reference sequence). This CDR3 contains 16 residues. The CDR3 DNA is TGTGCCAGCAGTTTCCGACAGGGCGGAGCACCCACTGAAGCTTTCTTT. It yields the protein CASSFRQGGAPTEAFF.

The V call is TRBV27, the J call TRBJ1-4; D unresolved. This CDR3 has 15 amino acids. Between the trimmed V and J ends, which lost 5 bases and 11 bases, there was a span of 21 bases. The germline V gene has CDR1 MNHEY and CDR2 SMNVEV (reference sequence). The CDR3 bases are TGTGCCAGCAGTACCAAGGGAGGGTGGTTTGGGAAACTGTTTTTT. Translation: CASSTKGGWFGKLFF.